This T cell receptor (beta chain) stems from a study of blood T cells in healthy people across ages. Broader study findings: Naive CD4+ cells and diversity were both higher in long-lived donors than in aged donors.

In this sample, this clonotype turned up a few times. Its specificity is not known. Germline values: CDR1 MNHNS, CDR2 SASEGT. This CDR3 is built from 17 residues. V was shortened by 5 bases and J by 0 bases, with 16 bases between the two germline ends. Then a second PCR, running roughly 7 to 11 cycles, was carried out with a sample-barcoded 5' primer and a J-beta primer mix. Every cDNA molecule carried a tag from a template-switch adaptor bearing 12 random nucleotides. TCRdb redid the calling of the 5' RACE reads with MiXCR, one entry per CDR3 protein. The sample yields some 750,000 distinct CDR3 sequences, about 24% seen once.

The chain employs TRBV6-1 and TRBJ1-4; possibly TRBD1 for D (6 bases). This clonotype originated in a man aged 70 or older in good health. The sample comprised blood. The CDR3 DNA reads TGTGCCAGCAGTACAACAGGGCCCGGGGCAACTAATGAAAAACTGTTTTTT. Amino acids: CASSTTGPGATNEKLFF.